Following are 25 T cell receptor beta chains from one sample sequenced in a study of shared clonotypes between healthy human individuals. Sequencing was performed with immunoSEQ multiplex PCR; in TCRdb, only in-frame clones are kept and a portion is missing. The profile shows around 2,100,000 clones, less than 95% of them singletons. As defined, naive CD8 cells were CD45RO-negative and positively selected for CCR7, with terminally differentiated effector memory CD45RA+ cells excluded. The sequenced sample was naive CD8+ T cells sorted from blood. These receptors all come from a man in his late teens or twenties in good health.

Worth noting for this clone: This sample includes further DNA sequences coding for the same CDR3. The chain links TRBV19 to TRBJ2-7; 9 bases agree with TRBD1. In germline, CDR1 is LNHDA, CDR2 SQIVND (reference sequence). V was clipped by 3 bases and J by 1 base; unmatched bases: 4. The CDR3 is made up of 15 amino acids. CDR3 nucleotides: TGTGCCAGTAGTATGGGACAGGGAACTTCCTACGAGCAGTACTTC. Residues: CASSMGQGTSYEQYF.

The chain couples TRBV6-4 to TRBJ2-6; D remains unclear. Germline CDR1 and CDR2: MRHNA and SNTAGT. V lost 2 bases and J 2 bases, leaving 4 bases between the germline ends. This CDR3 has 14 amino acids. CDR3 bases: TGTGCCAGCAGTGACAGGGCTGGGGCCAACGTCCTGACTTTC. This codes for CASSDRAGANVLTF.

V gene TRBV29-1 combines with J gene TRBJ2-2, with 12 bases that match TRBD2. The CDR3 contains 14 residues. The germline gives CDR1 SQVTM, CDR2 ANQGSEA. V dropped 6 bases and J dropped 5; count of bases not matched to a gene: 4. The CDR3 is CSVRLAGETGELFF. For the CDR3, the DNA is TGCAGCGTAAGACTAGCGGGAGAAACCGGGGAGCTGTTTTTT.

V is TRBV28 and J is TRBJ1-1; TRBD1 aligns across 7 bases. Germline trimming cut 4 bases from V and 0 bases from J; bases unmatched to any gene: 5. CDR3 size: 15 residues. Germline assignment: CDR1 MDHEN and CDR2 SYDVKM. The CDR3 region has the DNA TGTGCCAGCAGTTCTCCCGGGACAGTGAACACTGAAGCTTTCTTT. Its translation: CASSSPGTVNTEAFF.

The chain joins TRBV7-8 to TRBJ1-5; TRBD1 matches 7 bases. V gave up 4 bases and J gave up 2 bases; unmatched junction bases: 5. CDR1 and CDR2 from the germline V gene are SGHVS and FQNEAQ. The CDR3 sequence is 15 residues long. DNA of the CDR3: TGTGCCAGCAGCTCGACAGGGCCAGGCAATCAGCCCCAGCATTTT. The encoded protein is CASSSTGPGNQPQHF.

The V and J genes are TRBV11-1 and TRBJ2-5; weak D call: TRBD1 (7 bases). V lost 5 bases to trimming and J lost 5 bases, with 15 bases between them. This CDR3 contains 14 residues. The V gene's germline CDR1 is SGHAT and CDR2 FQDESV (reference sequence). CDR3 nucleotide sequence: TGTGCCAGCAGCGGGGGGACAGAATGGGAGACCCAGTACTTC. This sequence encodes CASSGGTEWETQYF.

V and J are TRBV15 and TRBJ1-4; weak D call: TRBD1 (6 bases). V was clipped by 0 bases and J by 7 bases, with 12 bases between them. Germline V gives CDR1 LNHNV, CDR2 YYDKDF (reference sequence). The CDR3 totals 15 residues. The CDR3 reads CATSRDQGTSEKLFF. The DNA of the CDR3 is TGTGCCACCAGCAGAGATCAGGGGACTTCTGAAAAACTGTTTTTT.

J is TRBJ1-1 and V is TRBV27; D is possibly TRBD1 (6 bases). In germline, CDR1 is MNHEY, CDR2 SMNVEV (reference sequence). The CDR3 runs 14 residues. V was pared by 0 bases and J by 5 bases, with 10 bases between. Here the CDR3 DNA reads TGTGCCAGCAGTTTATCAACAGGGTTTACTGAAGCTTTCTTT. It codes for CASSLSTGFTEAFF.

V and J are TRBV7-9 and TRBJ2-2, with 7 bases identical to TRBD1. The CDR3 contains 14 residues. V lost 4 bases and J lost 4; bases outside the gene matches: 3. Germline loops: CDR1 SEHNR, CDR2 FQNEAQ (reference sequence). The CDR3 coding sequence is TGTGCCAGCAGCTCGACAGGGATCACCGGGGAGCTGTTTTTT. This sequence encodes CASSSTGITGELFF.

The CDR3 DNA is TGTGCCAGCAGTTCGCTAGCGTATCCCTACGAGCAGTACTTC. Translation: CASSSLAYPYEQYF. The chain is built from TRBV27 and TRBJ2-7, with a tentative D call TRBD2 (6 bases). Germline V lookup: CDR1 MNHEY, CDR2 SMNVEV (reference sequence). The CDR3 totals 14 residues. V gave up 4 bases and J gave up 2 bases, with 12 bases separating them.

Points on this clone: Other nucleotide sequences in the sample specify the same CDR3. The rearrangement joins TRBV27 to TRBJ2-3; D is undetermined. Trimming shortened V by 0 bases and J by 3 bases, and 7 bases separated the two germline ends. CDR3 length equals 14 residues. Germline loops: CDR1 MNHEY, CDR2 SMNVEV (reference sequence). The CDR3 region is CASSLSGRTDTQYF. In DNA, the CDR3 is TGTGCCAGCAGTTTATCTGGCAGGACAGATACGCAGTATTTT.

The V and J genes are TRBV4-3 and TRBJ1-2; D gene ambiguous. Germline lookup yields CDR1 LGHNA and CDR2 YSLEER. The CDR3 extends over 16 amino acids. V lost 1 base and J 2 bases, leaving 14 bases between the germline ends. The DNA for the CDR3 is TGCGCCAGCAGCCAAGGGGGAGAGGGAACCAACTATGGCTACACCTTC. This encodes CASSQGGEGTNYGYTF.

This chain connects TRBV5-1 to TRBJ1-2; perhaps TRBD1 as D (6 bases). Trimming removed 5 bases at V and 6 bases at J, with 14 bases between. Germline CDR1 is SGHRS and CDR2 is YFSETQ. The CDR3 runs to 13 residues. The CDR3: CASRGHLEDGYTF. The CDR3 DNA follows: TGCGCCAGCAGGGGACACCTTGAAGATGGCTACACCTTC.

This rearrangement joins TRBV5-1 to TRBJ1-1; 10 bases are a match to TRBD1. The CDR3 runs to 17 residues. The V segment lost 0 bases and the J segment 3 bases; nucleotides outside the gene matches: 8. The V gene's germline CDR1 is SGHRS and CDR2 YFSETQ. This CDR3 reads CASSLVGTGAGDTEAFF. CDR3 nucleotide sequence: TGCGCCAGCAGCTTGGTGGGGACAGGGGCTGGGGACACTGAAGCTTTCTTT.

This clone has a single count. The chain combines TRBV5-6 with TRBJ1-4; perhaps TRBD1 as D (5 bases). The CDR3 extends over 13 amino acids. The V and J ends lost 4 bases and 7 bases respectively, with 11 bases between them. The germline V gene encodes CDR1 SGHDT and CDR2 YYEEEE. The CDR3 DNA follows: TGTGCCAGCAGCGGGCAGGGTGGTGAAAAACTGTTTTTT. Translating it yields CASSGQGGEKLFF.

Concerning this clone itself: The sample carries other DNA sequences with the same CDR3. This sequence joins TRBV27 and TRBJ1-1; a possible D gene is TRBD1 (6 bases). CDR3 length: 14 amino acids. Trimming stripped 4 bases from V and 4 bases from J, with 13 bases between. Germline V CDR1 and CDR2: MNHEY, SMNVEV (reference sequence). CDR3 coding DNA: TGTGCCAGCAGTTGGGGGGGCGGGGGCACTGAAGCTTTCTTT. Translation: CASSWGGGGTEAFF.

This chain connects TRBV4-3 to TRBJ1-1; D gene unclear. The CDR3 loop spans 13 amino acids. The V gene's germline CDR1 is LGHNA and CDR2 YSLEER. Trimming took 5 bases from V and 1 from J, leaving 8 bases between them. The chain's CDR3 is CASSGLGNTEAFF. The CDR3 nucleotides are TGCGCCAGCAGCGGACTAGGGAACACTGAAGCTTTCTTT.

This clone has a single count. The CDR3 bases are TGTGCCAGCAGTGAAGCGCCTAGCGGGGGTCTAGATACGCAGTATTTT. This gives the protein CASSEAPSGGLDTQYF. The rearrangement joins TRBV2 to TRBJ2-3, with 10 bases lining up with TRBD2. V was clipped by 0 bases and J by 5 bases; unmatched bases: 5. The CDR3 contains 16 residues. Germline V gene data show CDR1 as SNHLY and CDR2 as FYNNEI.

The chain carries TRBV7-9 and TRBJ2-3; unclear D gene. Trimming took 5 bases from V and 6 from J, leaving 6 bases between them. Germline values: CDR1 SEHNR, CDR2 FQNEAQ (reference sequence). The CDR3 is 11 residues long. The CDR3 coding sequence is TGTGCCAGCAGCCAAGCGGATACGCAGTATTTT. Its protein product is CASSQADTQYF.

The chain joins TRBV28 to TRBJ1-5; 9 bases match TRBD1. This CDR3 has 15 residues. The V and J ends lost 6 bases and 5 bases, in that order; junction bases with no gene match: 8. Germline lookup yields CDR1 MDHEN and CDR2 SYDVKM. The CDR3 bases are TGTGCCAGCAGGGGGGACAGGGAGGTCGATCAGCCCCAGCATTTT. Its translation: CASRGDREVDQPQHF.

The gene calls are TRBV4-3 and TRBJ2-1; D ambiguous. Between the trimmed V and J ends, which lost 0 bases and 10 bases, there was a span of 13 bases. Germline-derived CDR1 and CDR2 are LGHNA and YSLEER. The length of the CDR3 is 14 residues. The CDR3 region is CASSQDLGVREQFF. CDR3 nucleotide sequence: TGCGCCAGCAGCCAAGATCTGGGCGTCCGCGAGCAGTTCTTC.

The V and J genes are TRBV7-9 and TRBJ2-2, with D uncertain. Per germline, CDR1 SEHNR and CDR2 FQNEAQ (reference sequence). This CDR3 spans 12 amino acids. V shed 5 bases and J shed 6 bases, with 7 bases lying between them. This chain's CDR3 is CASSPRPGELFF. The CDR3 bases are TGTGCCAGCAGCCCACGACCCGGGGAGCTGTTTTTT.

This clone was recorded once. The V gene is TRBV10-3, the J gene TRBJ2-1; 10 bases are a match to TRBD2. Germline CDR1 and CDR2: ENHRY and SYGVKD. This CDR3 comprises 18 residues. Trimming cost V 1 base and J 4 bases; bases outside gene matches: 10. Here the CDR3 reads CAISEWDRSGGAYNEQFF. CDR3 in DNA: TGTGCCATCAGTGAGTGGGACCGGAGCGGGGGGGCGTACAATGAGCAGTTCTTC.

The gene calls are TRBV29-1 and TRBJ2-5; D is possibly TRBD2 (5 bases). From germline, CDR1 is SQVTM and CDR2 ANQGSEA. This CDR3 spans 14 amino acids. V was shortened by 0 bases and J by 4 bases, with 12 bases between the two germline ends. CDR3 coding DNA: TGCAGCGTTGAAGAGCCCGGTGGGAGAGAGACCCAGTACTTC. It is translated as CSVEEPGGRETQYF.

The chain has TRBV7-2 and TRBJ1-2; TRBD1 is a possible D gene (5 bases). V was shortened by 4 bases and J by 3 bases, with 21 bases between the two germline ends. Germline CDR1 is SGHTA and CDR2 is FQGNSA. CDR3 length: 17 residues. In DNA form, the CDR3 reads TGTGCCAGCAGCTCCGAGGGGACTATCCCTCTTCACTATGGCTACACCTTC. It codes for CASSSEGTIPLHYGYTF.